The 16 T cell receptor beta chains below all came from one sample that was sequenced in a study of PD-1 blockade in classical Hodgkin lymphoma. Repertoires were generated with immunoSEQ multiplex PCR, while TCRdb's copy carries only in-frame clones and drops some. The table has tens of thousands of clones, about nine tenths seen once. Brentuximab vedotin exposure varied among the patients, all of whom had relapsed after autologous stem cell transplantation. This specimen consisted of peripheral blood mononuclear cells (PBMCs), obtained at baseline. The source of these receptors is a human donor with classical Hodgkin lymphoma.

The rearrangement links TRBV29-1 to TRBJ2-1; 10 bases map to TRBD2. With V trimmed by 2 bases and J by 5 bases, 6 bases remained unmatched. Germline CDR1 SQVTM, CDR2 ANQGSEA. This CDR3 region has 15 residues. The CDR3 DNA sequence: TGCAGCGTTGAAAGGCTAGCGGGAGTCGACAATGAGCAGTTCTTC. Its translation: CSVERLAGVDNEQFF.

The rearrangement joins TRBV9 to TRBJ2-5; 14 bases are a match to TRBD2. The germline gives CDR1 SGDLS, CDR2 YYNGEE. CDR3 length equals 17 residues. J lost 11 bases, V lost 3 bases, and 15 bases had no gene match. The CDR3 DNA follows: TGTGCCAGCAGCGCGGGAACCCCGGGACTAGCGGGAGTGCGGCAGTACTTC. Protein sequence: CASSAGTPGLAGVRQYF.

CDR3 loop: CASSVGVTGDHNEQFF. CDR3 coding DNA: TGTGCCAGCAGCGTAGGTGTGACGGGAGATCACAATGAGCAGTTCTTC. The rearrangement uses TRBV9 and TRBJ2-1; a possible D gene is TRBD2 (6 bases). V was clipped by 0 bases and J by 5 bases, with 15 bases between them. The germline CDR1 and CDR2 sequences are SGDLS and YYNGEE. The CDR3 is 16 residues long.

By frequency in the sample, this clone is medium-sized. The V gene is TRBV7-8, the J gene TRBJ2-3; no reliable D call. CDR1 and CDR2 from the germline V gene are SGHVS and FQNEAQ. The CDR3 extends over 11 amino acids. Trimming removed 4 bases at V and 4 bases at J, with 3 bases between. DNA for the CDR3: TGTGCCAGCAGCTACTCAGATACGCAGTATTTT. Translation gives CASSYSDTQYF.

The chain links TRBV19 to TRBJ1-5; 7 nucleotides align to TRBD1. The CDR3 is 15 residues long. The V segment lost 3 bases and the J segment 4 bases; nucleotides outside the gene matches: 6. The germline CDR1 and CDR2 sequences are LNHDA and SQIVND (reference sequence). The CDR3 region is CASSISTGWNQPQHF. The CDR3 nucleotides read TGTGCCAGTAGTATCTCGACAGGGTGGAATCAGCCCCAGCATTTT.

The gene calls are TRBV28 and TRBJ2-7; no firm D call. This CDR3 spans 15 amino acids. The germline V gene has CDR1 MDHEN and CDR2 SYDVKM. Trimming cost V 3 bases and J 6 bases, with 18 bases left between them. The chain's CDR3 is CASSLSSVGSGEQYF. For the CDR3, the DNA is TGTGCCAGCAGTTTGTCCTCCGTCGGTTCGGGCGAGCAGTACTTC.

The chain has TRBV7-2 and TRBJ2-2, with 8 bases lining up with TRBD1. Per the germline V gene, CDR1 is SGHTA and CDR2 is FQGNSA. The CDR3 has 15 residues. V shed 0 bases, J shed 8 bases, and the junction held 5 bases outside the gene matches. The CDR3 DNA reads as TGTGCCAGCAGCTTAGCTCAGGGGGCGTTTGGGGAGCTGTTTTTT. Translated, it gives CASSLAQGAFGELFF.

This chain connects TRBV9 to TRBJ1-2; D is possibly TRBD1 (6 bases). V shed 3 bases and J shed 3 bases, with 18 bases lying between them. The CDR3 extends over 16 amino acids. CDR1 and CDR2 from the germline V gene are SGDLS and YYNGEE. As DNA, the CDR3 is TGTGCCAGCAGCGACGGGGGGGCGCAGAGTCACTATGGCTACACCTTC. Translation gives CASSDGGAQSHYGYTF. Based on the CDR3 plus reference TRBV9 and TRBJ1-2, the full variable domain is DSGVTQTPKHLITATGQRVTLRCSPRSGDLSVYWYQQSLDQGLQFLIQYYNGEERAKGNILERFSAQQFPDLHSELNLSSLELGDSALYFCASSDGGAQSHYGYTFGSGTRLTVV.

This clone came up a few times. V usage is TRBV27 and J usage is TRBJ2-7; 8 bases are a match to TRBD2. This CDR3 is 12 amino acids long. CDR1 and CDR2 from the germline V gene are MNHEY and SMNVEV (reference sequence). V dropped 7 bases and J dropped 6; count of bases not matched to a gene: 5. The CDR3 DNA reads TGTGCCAGCACTGCGGGAGGTGGCGAGCAGTACTTC. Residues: CASTAGGGEQYF.

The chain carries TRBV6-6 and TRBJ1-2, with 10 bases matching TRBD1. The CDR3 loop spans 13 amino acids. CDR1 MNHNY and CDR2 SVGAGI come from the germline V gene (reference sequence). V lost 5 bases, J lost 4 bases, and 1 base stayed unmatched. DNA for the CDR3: TGTGCCAGCAGTCGACAGGGGGCCTATGGCTACACCTTC. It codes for CASSRQGAYGYTF.

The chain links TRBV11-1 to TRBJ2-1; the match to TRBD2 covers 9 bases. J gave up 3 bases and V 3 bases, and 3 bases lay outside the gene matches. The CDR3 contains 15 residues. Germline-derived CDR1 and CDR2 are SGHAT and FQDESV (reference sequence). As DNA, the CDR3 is TGTGCCAGCAGCTTTGGACTAGCGAACTACAATGAGCAGTTCTTC. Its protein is CASSFGLANYNEQFF. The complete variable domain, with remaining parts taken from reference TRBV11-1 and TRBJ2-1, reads EAEVAQSPRYKITEKSQAVAFWCDPISGHATLYWYRQILGQGPELLVQFQDESVVDDSQLPKDRFSAERLKGVDSTLKIQPAELGDSAMYLCASSFGLANYNEQFFGPGTRLTVL.

CDR3 amino acids: CASSILAGGSNEQFF. In DNA, the CDR3 is TGTGCCAGCAGCATACTAGCGGGGGGGTCGAATGAGCAGTTCTTC. This sequence joins TRBV7-8 and TRBJ2-1; 13 nucleotides agree with TRBD2. The ends lost 5 bases at V and 7 bases at J; junction bases unmatched: 5. Looked up from germline, CDR1 is SGHVS and CDR2 is FQNEAQ. This CDR3 has 15 residues.

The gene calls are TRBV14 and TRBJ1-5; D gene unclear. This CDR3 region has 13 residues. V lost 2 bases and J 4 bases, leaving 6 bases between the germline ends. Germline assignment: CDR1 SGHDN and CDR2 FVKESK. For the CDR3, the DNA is TGTGCCAGCAGCCAAATGGGGAATCAGCCCCAGCATTTT. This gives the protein CASSQMGNQPQHF.

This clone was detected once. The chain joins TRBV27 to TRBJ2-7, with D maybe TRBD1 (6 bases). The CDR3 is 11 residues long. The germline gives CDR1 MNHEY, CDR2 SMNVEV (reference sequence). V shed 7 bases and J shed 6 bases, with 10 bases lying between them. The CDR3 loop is CASMQGTEQYF. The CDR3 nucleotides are TGTGCCAGCATGCAGGGGACCGAGCAGTACTTC.

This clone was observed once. The CDR3 sequence is CASSPNSRTEAFF. CDR3 nucleotide sequence: TGTGCCAGCAGCCCCAACAGCCGCACTGAAGCTTTCTTT. V usage is TRBV7-9 and J usage is TRBJ1-1, with no clear D. V was cut by 5 bases and J by 4 bases, with 11 bases left in between. This CDR3 region has 13 residues. Germline lookup yields CDR1 SEHNR and CDR2 FQNEAQ (reference sequence).

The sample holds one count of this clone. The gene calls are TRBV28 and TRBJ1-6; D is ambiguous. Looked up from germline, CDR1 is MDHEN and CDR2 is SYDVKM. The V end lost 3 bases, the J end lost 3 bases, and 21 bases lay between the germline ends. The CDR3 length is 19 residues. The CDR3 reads CASSFRRAGNYGYNSPLHF. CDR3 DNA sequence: TGTGCCAGCAGTTTTAGGCGGGCAGGAAACTACGGCTATAATTCACCCCTCCACTTT.